This T cell receptor beta chain was recorded in a study of patients and donors after allogeneic stem cell transplantation. The table lists this clonotype with a few counts. Via MiXCR, TCRdb re-called the RT-PCR reads, giving one row per CDR3 protein. The data show about 2,500 distinct CDR3 sequences, around 8% seen once. Trimming stripped 5 bases from V and 0 bases from J, with 13 bases between. CDR3 length: 16 residues. Germline CDR1 SGHTA, CDR2 FQGTGA. Material for sequencing was blood, either unsorted or a sorted T cell fraction (not recorded which). The TCR sequence derives from a human donor who was either an allogeneic HSCT recipient or a stem cell or donor lymphocyte infusion donor (not recorded which). It is not recorded whose cells these are; they may come from a transplant donor. V gene TRBV7-3 combines with J gene TRBJ2-2, with a possible D match to TRBD2 (6 bases). This chain's CDR3 is CASSGPGGTNTGELFF. The CDR3, as DNA: TGTGCCAGCAGCGGACCGGGCGGGACGAACACCGGGGAGCTGTTTTTT.